Listed here are 22 T cell receptor beta chains from one sample, sequenced in a study of PD-L1 blockade in urothelial cancer. Sequencing was performed with immunoSEQ multiplex PCR; in TCRdb, only in-frame clones are kept and a portion is missing. The sample lists some 110,000 clones, around nine tenths seen once, with approximately 1.7% in the top ten. Time point in this sample: peripheral blood 6 weeks after treatment start. This specimen was PBMCs, taken around atezolizumab (anti-PD-L1) treatment. The receptors shown here come from a man in his fifties or sixties with urothelial cancer.

V usage is TRBV28 and J usage is TRBJ2-7; D may be TRBD1 (5 bases). Trimming stripped 10 bases from V and 2 bases from J, with 24 bases between. CDR3 length equals 16 residues. The germline CDR1 and CDR2 sequences are MDHEN and SYDVKM. CDR3 bases: TGTGCCACCCTCCTCCGGGCAGGGCCGAGTCCCTACGAGCAGTACTTC. Translating it yields CATLLRAGPSPYEQYF.

This clone was observed a handful of times. The chain couples TRBV9 to TRBJ1-1; tentatively, D is TRBD1 (5 bases). Deletions cut 0 bases from V and 11 bases from J, with 11 bases between. Germline CDR1 reads SGDLS; CDR2 reads YYNGEE. The CDR3 spans 12 residues. This CDR3 is CASSVAGRAAFF. CDR3 bases: TGTGCCAGCAGCGTAGCTGGCAGGGCGGCTTTCTTT.

The chain joins TRBV28 to TRBJ1-5; 9 bases align to TRBD1. The germline gives CDR1 MDHEN, CDR2 SYDVKM. J lost 4 bases, V lost 2 bases, and 3 bases had no gene match. This CDR3 has 15 amino acids. The DNA of the CDR3 is TGTGCCAGCAGTTTAAGACAGGGGGGGAATCAGCCCCAGCATTTT. Translated, it gives CASSLRQGGNQPQHF.

This clone was counted once. The chain couples TRBV7-9 to TRBJ1-5, with 8 bases identical to TRBD1. The CDR3 length is 15 residues. Trimming cost V 2 bases and J 6 bases; bases outside gene matches: 6. Germline V gene data show CDR1 as SEHNR and CDR2 as FQNEAQ (reference sequence). The CDR3: CASSLSDRGGQPQHF. For the CDR3, the DNA is TGTGCCAGCAGCTTAAGCGACAGGGGCGGTCAGCCCCAGCATTTT.

The rearrangement joins TRBV6-5 to TRBJ1-1; no firm D call. V lost 6 bases and J 1 base, leaving 9 bases between the germline ends. The CDR3 spans 13 residues. From germline, CDR1 is MNHEY and CDR2 SVGAGI. Here the CDR3 reads CASRTGKNTEAFF. The DNA of the CDR3 is TGTGCCAGCAGGACCGGGAAGAACACTGAAGCTTTCTTT.

V gene TRBV5-1 combines with J gene TRBJ2-5; no clear D. Trimming cost V 4 bases and J 2 bases, with 9 bases left between them. The CDR3 runs 13 residues. Germline CDR1 reads SGHRS; CDR2 reads YFSETQ. CDR3 sequence: CASSDSTQETQYF. CDR3 nucleotide sequence: TGCGCCAGCAGCGACTCCACACAAGAGACCCAGTACTTC.

V is TRBV5-4 and J is TRBJ2-5; D is possibly TRBD2 (7 bases). Germline-derived CDR1 and CDR2 are SGHNT and YYREEE (reference sequence). The CDR3 length is 12 residues. The CDR3 DNA follows: TGTGCAGGGGGGGGTCCCCAAGAGACCCAGTACTTC. Protein: CAGGGPQETQYF.

The rearrangement links TRBV5-6 to TRBJ2-5; 7 nucleotides agree with TRBD2. Germline trimming cut 6 bases from V and 4 bases from J; bases unmatched to any gene: 12. The CDR3 has 15 residues. CDR1 and CDR2 from the germline V gene are SGHDT and YYEEEE. CDR3 DNA: TGTGCCAGCATGGCGGGAGTAATGGGGGGAGAGACCCAGTACTTC. Translation: CASMAGVMGGETQYF.

This chain uses TRBV11-2 with TRBJ1-3; 9 nucleotides line up with TRBD1. The trim removed 1 base at V and 2 bases at J, leaving 3 bases unmatched. This CDR3 spans 16 amino acids. The germline V gene has CDR1 SGHAT and CDR2 FQNNGV. For the CDR3, the DNA is TGTGCCAGCAGCTTAGGTACAGGGGGCACTGGAAACACCATATATTTT. Its protein product is CASSLGTGGTGNTIYF.

The chain links TRBV5-1 to TRBJ2-7, with 8 positions matching TRBD1. Germline loops: CDR1 SGHRS, CDR2 YFSETQ. V shed 4 bases, J shed 3 bases, and the junction held 6 bases outside the gene matches. This CDR3 contains 14 residues. This CDR3 reads CASSLIDRGYEQYF. The CDR3 DNA sequence: TGCGCCAGCAGCCTGATTGACAGGGGCTACGAGCAGTACTTC.

The V and J genes are TRBV7-8 and TRBJ2-1; D remains unclear. CDR3 length equals 14 residues. Trimming pared 3 bases from V and 7 bases from J, leaving 13 bases between. The germline V gene encodes CDR1 SGHVS and CDR2 FQNEAQ. CDR3 DNA: TGTGCCAGCAGCTTCTTAAAAGTTCGGAATGAGCAGTTCTTC. As protein: CASSFLKVRNEQFF.

The gene calls are TRBV7-9 and TRBJ1-2; possibly TRBD1 for D (5 bases). Germline CDR1 SEHNR, CDR2 FQNEAQ (reference sequence). Trimming cost V 5 bases and J 3 bases, with 16 bases left between them. The CDR3 length is 15 residues. CDR3 in amino acids: CASSAAGGSDYGYTF. The CDR3 nucleotides read TGTGCCAGCAGCGCGGCGGGGGGGTCGGACTATGGCTACACCTTC.

This clone was found a few times. The rearrangement joins TRBV2 to TRBJ1-5; tentatively, D is TRBD1 (6 bases). V was shortened by 5 bases and J by 4 bases, with 15 bases between the two germline ends. The CDR3 contains 15 residues. CDR1 and CDR2 from the germline V gene are SNHLY and FYNNEI. The CDR3 DNA reads as TGTGCCAGCAGTTCCCTGGGAGGGGGAAATCAGCCCCAGCATTTT. It is translated as CASSSLGGGNQPQHF.

V usage is TRBV6-5 and J usage is TRBJ2-1; TRBD1 is a possible D gene (5 bases). Trimming cost V 5 bases and J 8 bases, with 10 bases left between them. There are 12 residues in the CDR3. Per germline, CDR1 MNHEY and CDR2 SVGAGI. CDR3 coding DNA: TGTGCCAGCAGTCACCTAGGGGATGAGCAGTTCTTC. Translating gives CASSHLGDEQFF.

The rearrangement links TRBV27 to TRBJ2-5; 12 bases are shared with TRBD1. Trimming took 6 bases from V and 7 from J; bases not matched to a gene: 9. Germline CDR1 and CDR2: MNHEY and SMNVEV (reference sequence). CDR3 size: 15 residues. CDR3: CASRKGQGALGTQYF. Written as DNA, the CDR3 is TGTGCCAGCAGAAAGGGACAGGGGGCTTTGGGGACCCAGTACTTC.

The V call is TRBV9, the J call TRBJ2-2, with D perhaps matching TRBD1 (6 bases). The CDR3 consists of 17 residues. The germline V gene has CDR1 SGDLS and CDR2 YYNGEE. V lost 4 bases and J lost 6, with 22 bases in between. CDR3 bases: TGTGCCAGCAGCCCCGTCTCTCCAGGGGTGGTGGCCGGGGAGCTGTTTTTT. Translating it yields CASSPVSPGVVAGELFF.

The rearrangement links TRBV30 to TRBJ1-4; D is unresolved. Germline CDR1 is GTSNPN and CDR2 is SVGIG (reference sequence). The CDR3 spans 11 residues. V was clipped by 1 base and J by 7 bases, with 4 bases between them. DNA of the CDR3: TGTGCCTGGAGTGGGAGTGAAAAACTGTTTTTT. It yields the protein CAWSGSEKLFF.

The chain employs TRBV7-3 and TRBJ2-1; D is possibly TRBD2 (6 bases). Germline-derived CDR1 and CDR2 are SGHTA and FQGTGA. This CDR3 has 13 residues. Trimming pared 4 bases from V and 9 bases from J, leaving 13 bases between. The CDR3 nucleotides are TGTGCCAGCAGCTCCCGACTAGTGTCTGAGCAGTTCTTC. It codes for CASSSRLVSEQFF.

This rearrangement joins TRBV30 to TRBJ2-3, with 10 bases fitting TRBD2. V trimming: 2 bases; J trimming: 4 bases; junction bases outside the gene matches: 6. CDR1 and CDR2 from the germline V gene are GTSNPN and SVGIG (reference sequence). CDR3 length: 15 amino acids. The CDR3 DNA reads as TGTGCCTGGAGTATTAGCGGGAGGAGCGCAGATACGCAGTATTTT. Amino acid sequence: CAWSISGRSADTQYF.

This chain links TRBV28 with TRBJ2-7; 7 positions agree with TRBD1. This CDR3 has 13 amino acids. CDR1 and CDR2 from the germline V gene are MDHEN and SYDVKM. V gave up 7 bases and J gave up 4 bases; unmatched junction bases: 7. CDR3 sequence: CASINRGGYEQYF. DNA of the CDR3: TGTGCCAGCATAAACAGGGGCGGTTACGAGCAGTACTTC.

The rearrangement uses TRBV9 and TRBJ2-5, with a tentative D call TRBD2 (7 bases). CDR1 SGDLS and CDR2 YYNGEE come from the germline V gene. There are 15 residues in the CDR3. The DNA for the CDR3 is TGTGCTTCCCGCCGGGGGGACACATACCAAGAGACCCAGTACTTC. Translating it yields CASRRGDTYQETQYF.

The table lists this clone with a few counts. This chain joins TRBV5-1 and TRBJ2-2; D call uncertain. The CDR3 length is 13 residues. V dropped 7 bases and J dropped 3 bases, with 10 bases sitting between them. Germline values: CDR1 SGHRS, CDR2 YFSETQ. The CDR3 DNA sequence: TGCGCCAGCGCCGATCGGGACACCGGGGAGCTGTTTTTT. Its protein is CASADRDTGELFF.